The text below deals with one T cell receptor (beta chain). Its specificity is unknown. The germline gives CDR1 LGHNA, CDR2 YNFKEQ. V lost 4 bases, J lost 4 bases, and 14 bases lay in between. The CDR3 contains 16 residues. The data originate from a study of T cell responses to AZD1222 COVID-19 vaccine. Sequencing used immunoSEQ multiplex PCR; TCRdb keeps in-frame clones, though not all of them. The sample carries fewer than 150,000 clones, about 88% recorded once. Overall study findings and caveats: The sample set comprised mostly white British donors with more females, and clonal diversity was possibly underestimated.

This receptor was obtained from an adult in good health. The chain links TRBV4-2 to TRBJ1-6; perhaps TRBD1 as D (5 bases). This specimen was peripheral blood, taken on day 0 of AZD1222 vaccination. Written as DNA, the CDR3 is TGTGCCAGCAGCCTCGAGGTGAGACAGTATAATTCACCCCTCCACTTT. This encodes CASSLEVRQYNSPLHF.